This TCR beta chain comes out of a study of neurological immune-mediated disorders. Germline values: CDR1 DFQATT, CDR2 SNEGSKA (reference sequence). Trimming removed 3 bases from V and 3 bases from J, with 12 bases in between. CDR3 length: 14 residues. TCRdb re-called the 5' RACE reads through MiXCR, storing one row per CDR3 protein. The sample yields tens of thousands of distinct CDR3 sequences, around 1.5% seen once. This clonotype was detected ten times or more. The chain combines TRBV20-1 with TRBJ2-1; D is possibly TRBD1 (6 bases). The sequence was collected from a woman between 25 and 40 years old with multiple sclerosis. The material sequenced was PBMCs. The CDR3 spells CSASGQKGYNEQFF. CDR3 sequence (DNA): TGCAGTGCTAGTGGACAGAAAGGCTACAATGAGCAGTTCTTC.